Shown below are 3 T cell receptor beta chains from a single sample sequenced in a study of regulatory T cells in long-lasting Graves disease. Time point specified: newly diagnosed GD, antithyroid drugs for less than 3 months. PBMC RNA was the source of the TCR library. The authors built TCR beta libraries using iRepertoire HTBI primers and Arm-PCR of CDR3 regions. TCRdb reanalysed the multiplex PCR reads using MiXCR and keeps one entry per CDR3 protein. The profile shows 350,000 to 450,000 distinct CDR3 sequences, 16% of them singletons. The same sample was also studied in work on T cells in Graves' hyperthyroidism and ophthalmopathy.

The sequences come from peripheral blood mononuclear cells (PBMCs), collected at new diagnosis, from a patient treated with antithyroid drugs. The receptors here all came from a man aged 35-49 years with Graves disease.

This clonotype was detected a few times. This could be a read error, since a much larger clone is one nucleotide away. This chain uses TRBV6-5 with TRBJ2-7; 12 nucleotides match TRBD1. V trimming: 2 bases; J trimming: 2 bases; junction bases outside the gene matches: 4. The CDR3 length is 16 residues. Germline assignment: CDR1 MNHEY and CDR2 SVGAGI. CDR3 region: CASSYGGTGGPYEQYF. The DNA of the CDR3 is TGTGCCAGCAGTTACGGCGGGACAGGGGGCCCCTACGAGCAGTACTTC.

The genes are TRBV7-2 and TRBJ2-3, with 11 bases matching TRBD2. CDR1 is SGHTA and CDR2 is FQGNSA in the germline V gene. V lost 6 bases to trimming and J lost 0 bases; unmatched junction nucleotides: 14. This CDR3 comprises 19 residues. The CDR3 protein is CASRKRTGTSGSSTDTQYF. The CDR3 DNA sequence: TGTGCCAGCAGAAAACGAACCGGGACTAGCGGTTCTAGCACAGATACGCAGTATTTT.

This clonotype was picked up many times. The chain couples TRBV20-1 to TRBJ2-5; TRBD1 aligns across 8 bases. V was clipped by 5 bases and J by 3 bases; unmatched bases: 5. CDR3 length equals 13 residues. CDR1 and CDR2 (germline): DFQATT, SNEGSKA (reference sequence). CDR3 amino acids: CSAWTGLKETQYF. The CDR3 DNA sequence: TGCAGTGCTTGGACAGGGCTGAAAGAGACCCAGTACTTC.